A selection of T cell receptor beta chains follows, all from one sample in a study of CXCR3-negative and CXCR3-positive naive CD8 T cells. Reprocessing the 5' RACE reads, TCRdb reports a single entry for every CDR3 protein and omits DNA. The sample includes 56,000 or so distinct CDR3 sequences. Sample: memory CD8+ T cells from blood. The receptors were gathered from a human donor in good health. Some clones in this sample may be carry-over from other donors' samples. The CDR3 runs from the conserved cysteine through the conserved F or W. The size field is filled for only some rows; it gives once, few, many or a size class.

J gene | clone size | V gene | CDR3 protein
TRBJ2-7 | NA | TRBV7-9 | CAIKGDRELMDF
TRBJ2-1 | NA | TRBV6-2/TRBV6-3 | CASTSYNEQFF
TRBJ1-1 | medium-sized | TRBV20-1 | CSARDFTGEIAEAFF
TRBJ2-5 | medium-sized | TRBV10-2 | CASSESRSSLQTQYF
TRBJ1-5 | NA | TRBV7-6 | CASSLGFNQPQHF
TRBJ2-1 | NA | TRBV20-1 | CSAVARYNEQFF
TRBJ2-6 | NA | TRBV6-1 | CASSEGVGANVPTF
TRBJ2-3 | NA | TRBV27 | CASSWVSQRYF
TRBJ2-3 | NA | TRBV7-9 | CASSQSGGVRYTQYF
TRBJ2-1 | NA | TRBV29-1 | CSVLPPLADNEQFF
TRBJ2-7 | NA | TRBV28 | CASSHRDRRSYEQYF
TRBJ1-2 | NA | TRBV20-1 | CSARDYPHETGGLPYGYTF
TRBJ2-7 | NA | TRBV29-1 | CSAESVLAGHYEQYF
TRBJ2-7 | NA | TRBV28 | CASSLADRPPYEQYF
TRBJ2-1 | NA | TRBV28 | CASSQGLALYNEKFF
TRBJ2-1 | NA | TRBV7-8 | CASSFGGRTYNEQFF
TRBJ1-1 | NA | TRBV19 | CASSITGMNTEAFF
TRBJ2-7 | NA | TRBV13 | CASSPEGSSYEQYF
TRBJ2-2 | NA | TRBV20-1 | CSARDLLAGSGELFF
TRBJ2-4 | NA | TRBV12-3/TRBV12-4 | CASSSQGGGPWGIQYF
TRBJ2-3 | NA | TRBV10-3 | CAISEGSGGTLDTQYF
TRBJ2-2 | NA | TRBV29-1 | CSVLAGEVTGELFF
TRBJ2-7 | NA | TRBV29-1 | CSVDSGRSYEQYF
TRBJ2-1 | NA | TRBV7-3 | CASSVDRESYNEQFF
TRBJ2-3 | NA | TRBV27 | CASSLWRGAGDTQYF
TRBJ1-2 | NA | TRBV15 | CATSRAGQEGYGYTF
TRBJ2-7 | NA | TRBV4-2 | CASSQERAGGADEQYF
TRBJ2-2 | NA | TRBV7-8 | CASSLALARGRELFF
TRBJ2-7 | NA | TRBV5-1 | CASSLRQGLSYEQYF
TRBJ2-3 | NA | TRBV12-3/TRBV12-4 | CASSSDRGTDTQYF
TRBJ2-2 | NA | TRBV7-9 | CASSSGRGLFF
TRBJ2-1 | NA | TRBV28 | CASSYRTAYNEQFF
TRBJ1-1 | NA | TRBV19 | CASSMGSGNTEAFF
TRBJ1-3 | NA | TRBV7-2 | CASSLLYRSGFGNTIYF
TRBJ2-7 | NA | TRBV28 | CASSLPLYIGLYEQYF
TRBJ1-1 | NA | TRBV6-4 | CASSDNVNTEAFF
TRBJ1-5 | NA | TRBV12-3/TRBV12-4 | CASTPGWGAQPQHF
TRBJ2-5 | NA | TRBV7-9 | CASSYIIPPPETQYF
TRBJ2-7 | NA | TRBV29-1 | CSGVLPDRTYEQYF
TRBJ2-7 | NA | TRBV20-1 | CSAPRANPYEQYF